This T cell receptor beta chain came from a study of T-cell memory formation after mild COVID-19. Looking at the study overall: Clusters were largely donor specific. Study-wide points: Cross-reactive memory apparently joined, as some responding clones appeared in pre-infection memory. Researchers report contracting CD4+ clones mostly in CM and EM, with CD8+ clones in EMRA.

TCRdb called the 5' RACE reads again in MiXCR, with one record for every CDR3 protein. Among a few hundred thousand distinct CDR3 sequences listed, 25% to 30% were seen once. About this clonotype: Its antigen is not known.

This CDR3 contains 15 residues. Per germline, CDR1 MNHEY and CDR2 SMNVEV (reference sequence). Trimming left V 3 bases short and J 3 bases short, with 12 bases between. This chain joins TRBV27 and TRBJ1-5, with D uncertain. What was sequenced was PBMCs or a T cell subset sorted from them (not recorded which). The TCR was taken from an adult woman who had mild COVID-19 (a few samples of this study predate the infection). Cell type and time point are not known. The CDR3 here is CASSFVGDANQPQHF. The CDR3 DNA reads TGTGCCAGCAGTTTTGTCGGGGATGCCAATCAGCCCCAGCATTTT.